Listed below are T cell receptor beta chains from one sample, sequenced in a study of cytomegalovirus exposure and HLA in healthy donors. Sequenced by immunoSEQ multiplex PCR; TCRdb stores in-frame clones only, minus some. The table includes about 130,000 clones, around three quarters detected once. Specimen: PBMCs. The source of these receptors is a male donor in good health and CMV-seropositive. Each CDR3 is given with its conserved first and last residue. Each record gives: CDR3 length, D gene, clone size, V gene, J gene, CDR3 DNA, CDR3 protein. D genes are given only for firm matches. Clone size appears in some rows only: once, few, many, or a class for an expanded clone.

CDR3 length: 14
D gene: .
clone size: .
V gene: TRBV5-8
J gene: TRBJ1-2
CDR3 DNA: TGTGCCAGCAGCACCCAAATTCTCGGGGGGGGCTACACCTTC
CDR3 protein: CASSTQILGGGYTF

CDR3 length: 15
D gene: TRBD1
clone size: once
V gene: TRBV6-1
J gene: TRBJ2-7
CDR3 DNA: TGTGCCAGCAGTGAAGCCGACAGGGCTAAGGACGAGCAGTACTTC
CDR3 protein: CASSEADRAKDEQYF

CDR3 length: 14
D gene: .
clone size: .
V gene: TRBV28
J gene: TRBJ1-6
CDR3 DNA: TGTGCCAGCAGCCTCCTCGCTTACAGTTCACCCCTCCACTTT
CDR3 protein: CASSLLAYSSPLHF

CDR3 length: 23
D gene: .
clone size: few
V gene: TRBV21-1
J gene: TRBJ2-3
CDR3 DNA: TGTGCCAGCAGCAGAACTACCCCCGGACTAGCGGGAGGGACCCCCTGGAGCACAGATACGCAGTATTTT
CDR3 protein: CASSRTTPGLAGGTPWSTDTQYF

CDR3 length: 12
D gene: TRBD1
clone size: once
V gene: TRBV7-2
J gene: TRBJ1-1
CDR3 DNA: TGTGCCAGCAGCTCCACGGACAGGGTAGCTTTCTTT
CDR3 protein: CASSSTDRVAFF

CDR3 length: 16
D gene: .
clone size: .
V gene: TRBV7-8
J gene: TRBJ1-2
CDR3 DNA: TGTGCCAGCAGCTTGTTTGTAACTAACGTTATCTCCGGCTACACCTTC
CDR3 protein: CASSLFVTNVISGYTF

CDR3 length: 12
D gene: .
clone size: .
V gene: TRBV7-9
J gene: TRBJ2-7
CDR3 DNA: TGTTCCAGCAGCCCGGACACCCGCGAGCAGTACTTC
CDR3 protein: CSSSPDTREQYF

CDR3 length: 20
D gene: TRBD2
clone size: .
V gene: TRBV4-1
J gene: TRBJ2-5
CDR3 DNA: TGCGCCAGCAGCCAAGGGACGCTTAGCGGGAGGGCCCGGGGACAAGAGACCCAGTACTTC
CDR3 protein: CASSQGTLSGRARGQETQYF

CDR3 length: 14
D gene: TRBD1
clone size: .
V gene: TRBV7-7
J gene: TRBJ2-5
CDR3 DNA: TGTGCCAGCAGCTCCGACAGGGTATCGGAGACCCAGTACTTC
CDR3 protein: CASSSDRVSETQYF

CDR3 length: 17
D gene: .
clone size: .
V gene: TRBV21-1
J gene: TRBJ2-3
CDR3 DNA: TGTGCCAGCAGCAAAGTAGGACTAGCTTGCGGCACAGATACGCAGTATTTT
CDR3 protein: CASSKVGLACGTDTQYF

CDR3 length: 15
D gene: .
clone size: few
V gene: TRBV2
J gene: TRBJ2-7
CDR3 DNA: TGTGCCAGCAGTGAAGTGGTCACGAGCTCCTACGAGCAGTACTTC
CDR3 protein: CASSEVVTSSYEQYF

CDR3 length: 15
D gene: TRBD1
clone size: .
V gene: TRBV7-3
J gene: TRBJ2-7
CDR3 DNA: TGTGCCAGCAGCTTAAGAGGGACAGCCCCCTACGAGCAGTACTTC
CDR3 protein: CASSLRGTAPYEQYF

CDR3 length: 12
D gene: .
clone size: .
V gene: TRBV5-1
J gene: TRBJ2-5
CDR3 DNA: TGCGCCAGCAGCTTGGCGGGAGAGACCCAGTACTTC
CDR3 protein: CASSLAGETQYF

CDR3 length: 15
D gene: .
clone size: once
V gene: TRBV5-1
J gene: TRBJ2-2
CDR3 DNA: TGCGCCAGCAGCTTGCGGACTCAGAACACCGGGGAGCTGTTTTTT
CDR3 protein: CASSLRTQNTGELFF

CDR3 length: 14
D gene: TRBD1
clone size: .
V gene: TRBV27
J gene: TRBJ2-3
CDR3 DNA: TGTGCCAGCCAAGCGGACAGGGCCACAGATACGCAGTATTTT
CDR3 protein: CASQADRATDTQYF

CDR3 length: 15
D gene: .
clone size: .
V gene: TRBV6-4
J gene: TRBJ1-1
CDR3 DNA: TGTGCCAGCAGTGACACAGGGCAGGGAATCACTGAAGCTTTCTTT
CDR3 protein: CASSDTGQGITEAFF

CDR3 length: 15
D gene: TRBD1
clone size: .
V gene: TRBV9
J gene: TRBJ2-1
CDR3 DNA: TGTGCCAGCAGCGTAACAGGGGGCACAAACAATGAGCAGTTCTTC
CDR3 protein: CASSVTGGTNNEQFF

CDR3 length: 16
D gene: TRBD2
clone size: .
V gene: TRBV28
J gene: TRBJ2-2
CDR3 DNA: TGTGCCAGCACCAAAAGGGCGGGGGGCCGGCCCGGGGAGCTGTTTTTT
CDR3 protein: CASTKRAGGRPGELFF

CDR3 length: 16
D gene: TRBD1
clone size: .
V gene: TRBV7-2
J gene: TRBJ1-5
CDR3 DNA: TGTGCCAGCAGCTTAGGGGACAGGGTAATCAAGCAGCCCCAGCATTTT
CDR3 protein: CASSLGDRVIKQPQHF

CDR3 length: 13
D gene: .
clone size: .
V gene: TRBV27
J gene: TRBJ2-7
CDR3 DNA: TGTGCCAGCGGCAGGGGAGTGGAATACGAGCAGTACTTC
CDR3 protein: CASGRGVEYEQYF

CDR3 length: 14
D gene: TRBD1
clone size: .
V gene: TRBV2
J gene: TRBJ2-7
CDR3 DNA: TGTGCCAGCAGTGCTTGGACAGGGACCTATGAGCAGTACTTC
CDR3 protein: CASSAWTGTYEQYF

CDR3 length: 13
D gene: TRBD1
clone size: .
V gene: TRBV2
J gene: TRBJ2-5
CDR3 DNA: TGTGCCAGCAGTGCCGACAGGGAGGAGACCCAGTACTTC
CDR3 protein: CASSADREETQYF

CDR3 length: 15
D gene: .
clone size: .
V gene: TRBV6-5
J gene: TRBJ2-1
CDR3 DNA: TGTGCCAGCAGAGTTCCGGACAGCCCCTACAATGAGCAGTTCTTC
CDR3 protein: CASRVPDSPYNEQFF

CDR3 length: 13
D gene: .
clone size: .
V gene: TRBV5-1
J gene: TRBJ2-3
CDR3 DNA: TGCGCCAGCAGTCCCGGGGGCACAGATACGCAGTATTTT
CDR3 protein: CASSPGGTDTQYF

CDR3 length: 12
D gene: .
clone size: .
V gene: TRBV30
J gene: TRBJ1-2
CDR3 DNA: TGTGCCTGGAGTGAACAGATCTATGGCTACACCTTC
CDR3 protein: CAWSEQIYGYTF

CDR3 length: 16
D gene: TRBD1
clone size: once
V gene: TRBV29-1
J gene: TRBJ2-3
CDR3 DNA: TGCAGCGTTTCCTCACTAACACAGGGGGCATCAGATACGCAGTATTTT
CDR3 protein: CSVSSLTQGASDTQYF

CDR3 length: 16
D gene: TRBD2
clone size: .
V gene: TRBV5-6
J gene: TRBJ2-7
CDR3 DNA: TGTGCCAGCAGCTTCGATCTGCGGGGGGCGGGTCTGGAGCAGTACTTC
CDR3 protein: CASSFDLRGAGLEQYF

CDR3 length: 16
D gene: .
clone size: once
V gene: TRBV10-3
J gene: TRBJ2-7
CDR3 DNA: TGTGCCATCACTTTACACCCGGGGATCCCCTCCTACGAGCAGTACTTC
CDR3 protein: CAITLHPGIPSYEQYF

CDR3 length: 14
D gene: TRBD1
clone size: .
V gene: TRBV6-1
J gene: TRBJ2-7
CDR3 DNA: TGTGCCAGCAGTGACGGCAGGGGGCGGAACAGACAGTACTTC
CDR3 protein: CASSDGRGRNRQYF

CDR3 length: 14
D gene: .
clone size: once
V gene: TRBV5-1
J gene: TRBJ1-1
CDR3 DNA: TGCGCCAGCAGCCCCTCGACAGAGAACACTGAAGCTTTCTTT
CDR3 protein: CASSPSTENTEAFF

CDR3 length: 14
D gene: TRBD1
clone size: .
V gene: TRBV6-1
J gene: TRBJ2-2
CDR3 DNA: TGTGCCAGCGGACAGGGGGCGAGAACCGGGGAGCTGTTTTTT
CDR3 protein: CASGQGARTGELFF

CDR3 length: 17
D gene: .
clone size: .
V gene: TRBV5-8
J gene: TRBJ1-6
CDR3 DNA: TGTGCCAGCAGCTTGGAAAGGGAGCCGGTTATGGTTTCACCCCTCCACTTT
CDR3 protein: CASSLEREPVMVSPLHF

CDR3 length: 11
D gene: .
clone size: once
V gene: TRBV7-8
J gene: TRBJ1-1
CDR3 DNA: TGTGCCAGCAGCTTATTCTCTGAAGCTTTCTTT
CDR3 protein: CASSLFSEAFF

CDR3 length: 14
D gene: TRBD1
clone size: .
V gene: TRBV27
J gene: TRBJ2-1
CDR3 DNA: TGTGCCAGCAGTTTTAGGACAGGGGACAATGAGCAGTTCTTC
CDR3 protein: CASSFRTGDNEQFF

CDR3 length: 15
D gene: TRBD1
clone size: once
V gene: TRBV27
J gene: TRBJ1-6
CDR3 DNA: TGTGCCAGCAGCCGCCAGGGGGGTTGGAATTCACCCCTCCACTTT
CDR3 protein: CASSRQGGWNSPLHF

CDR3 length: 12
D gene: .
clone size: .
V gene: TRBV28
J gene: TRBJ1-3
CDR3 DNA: TGTGCCAGCATGGGGAGGGGAAACACCATATATTTT
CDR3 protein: CASMGRGNTIYF

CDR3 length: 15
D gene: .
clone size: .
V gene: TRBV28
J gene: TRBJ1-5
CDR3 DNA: TGTGCCAGCAGTTTATGGCAGGGGAAGAGGCAGCCCCAGCATTTT
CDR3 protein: CASSLWQGKRQPQHF

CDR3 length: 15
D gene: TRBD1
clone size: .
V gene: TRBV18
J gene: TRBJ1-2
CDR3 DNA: TGTGCCAGCTCCTCCTTGGACAGGGGATCGGATGGCTACACCTTC
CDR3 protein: CASSSLDRGSDGYTF

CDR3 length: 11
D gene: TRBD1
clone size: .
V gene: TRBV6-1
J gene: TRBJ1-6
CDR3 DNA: TGTGCCAGCAGTGAAACAGGGGGCGTCCACTTT
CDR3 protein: CASSETGGVHF

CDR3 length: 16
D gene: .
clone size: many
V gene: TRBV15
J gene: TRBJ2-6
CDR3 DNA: TGTGCCACCAGCAGAAACAGGGCTACTGGGGCCAACGTCCTGACTTTC
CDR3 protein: CATSRNRATGANVLTF

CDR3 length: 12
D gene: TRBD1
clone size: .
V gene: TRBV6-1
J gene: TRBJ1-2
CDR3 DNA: TGTGCCAGCAGCCACAGGGGGCTCGGCTACACCTTC
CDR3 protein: CASSHRGLGYTF

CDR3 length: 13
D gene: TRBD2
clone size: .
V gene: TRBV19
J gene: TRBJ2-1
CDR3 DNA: TGTGCCAGTAACTGGGGAGGGTCGGATGAGCAGTTCTTC
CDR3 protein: CASNWGGSDEQFF

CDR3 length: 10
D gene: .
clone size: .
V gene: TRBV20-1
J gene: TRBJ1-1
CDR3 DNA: TGCAGAACGGGGGGTCCCGAAGCTTTCTTT
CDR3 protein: CRTGGPEAFF

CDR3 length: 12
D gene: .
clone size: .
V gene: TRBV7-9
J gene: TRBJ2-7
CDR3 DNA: TGTGCCAGCAGCCCTTTGAGGTACGAGCAGTACTTC
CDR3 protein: CASSPLRYEQYF

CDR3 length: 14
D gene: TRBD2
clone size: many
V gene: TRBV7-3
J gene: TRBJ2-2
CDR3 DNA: TGTGCCAGCAGCTGGGACGGGGGGGCCGGGGAGCTGTTTTTT
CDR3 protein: CASSWDGGAGELFF

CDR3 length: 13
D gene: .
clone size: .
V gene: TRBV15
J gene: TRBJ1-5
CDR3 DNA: TGTGCCACCAGCAGAGAGGCCCCTCAGCCCCAGCATTTT
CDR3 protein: CATSREAPQPQHF

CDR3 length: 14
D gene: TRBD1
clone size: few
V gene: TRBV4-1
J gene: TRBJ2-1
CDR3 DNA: TGCGCCAGCAGCCGGGGACAGGGGGTCGGTGAGCAGTTCTTC
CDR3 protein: CASSRGQGVGEQFF

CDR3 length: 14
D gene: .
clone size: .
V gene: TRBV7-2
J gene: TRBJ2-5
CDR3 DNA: TGTGCCAGCAGCTTTATCTGGCAAAAAGAGACCCAGTACTTC
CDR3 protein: CASSFIWQKETQYF

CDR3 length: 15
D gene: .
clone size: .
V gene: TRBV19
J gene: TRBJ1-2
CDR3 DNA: TGTGCCAGTCGCCCCGGACACACAATGACCTATGGCTACACCTTC
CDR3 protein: CASRPGHTMTYGYTF

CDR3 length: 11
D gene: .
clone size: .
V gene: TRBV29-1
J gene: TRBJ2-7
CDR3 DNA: TGCAGCGTTTTCAGTGCCTACGAGCAGTACTTC
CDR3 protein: CSVFSAYEQYF

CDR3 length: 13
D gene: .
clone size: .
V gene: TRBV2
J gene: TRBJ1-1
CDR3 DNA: TGTGCCACCTTAGGGGTTGCGAACACTGAAGCTTTCTTT
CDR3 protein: CATLGVANTEAFF

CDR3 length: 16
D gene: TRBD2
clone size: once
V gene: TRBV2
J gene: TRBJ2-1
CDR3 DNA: TGTGCCAGCAGCGAGCTCGGGACTAGCGGGAGTAATGAGCAGTTCTTC
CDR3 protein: CASSELGTSGSNEQFF

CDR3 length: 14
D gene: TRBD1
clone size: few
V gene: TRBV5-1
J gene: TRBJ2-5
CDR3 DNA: TGCGCCAGCAGCTTGCAGGGGGCTCAAGAGACCCAGTACTTC
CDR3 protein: CASSLQGAQETQYF

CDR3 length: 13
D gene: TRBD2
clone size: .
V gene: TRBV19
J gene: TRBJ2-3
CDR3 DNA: TGTGCCAGTAGTATGGGGAGGGCAGATACGCAGTATTTT
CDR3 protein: CASSMGRADTQYF

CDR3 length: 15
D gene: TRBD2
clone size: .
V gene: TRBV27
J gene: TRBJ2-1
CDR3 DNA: TGTGCCAGCAGTGCCCCGGGACTAGCGCTCGATGAGCAGTTCTTC
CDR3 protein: CASSAPGLALDEQFF

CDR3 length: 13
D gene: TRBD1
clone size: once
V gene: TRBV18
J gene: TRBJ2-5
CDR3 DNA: TGTGCCAGCTCACCATCAGGGGGAGAGACCCAGTACTTC
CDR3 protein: CASSPSGGETQYF

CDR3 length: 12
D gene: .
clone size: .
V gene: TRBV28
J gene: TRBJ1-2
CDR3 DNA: TGTGCCAGCACCAGGGGCCTCGGTGGCTACACCTTC
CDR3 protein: CASTRGLGGYTF

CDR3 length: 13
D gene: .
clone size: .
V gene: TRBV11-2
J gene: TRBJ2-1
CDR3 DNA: TGTGCCAGCAGCTCTGAAGCGGAGGATGAGCAGTTCTTC
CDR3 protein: CASSSEAEDEQFF

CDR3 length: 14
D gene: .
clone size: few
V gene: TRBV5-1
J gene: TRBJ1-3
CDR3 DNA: TGCGCCAGCAGCCCGGAGGTCTCTGGAAACACCATATATTTT
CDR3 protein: CASSPEVSGNTIYF